The 9 T cell receptor beta chains given below trace back to one sample, sequenced in a study of STAT3 mutations in large granular lymphocyte leukemia. Whole-study results and caveats: At least one immunodominant TCR beta clonotype appeared in every T-cell large granular lymphocyte leukemia patient.

Their cognate antigens are unknown. Data came from immunoSEQ multiplex PCR; TCRdb stores just in-frame clones and leaves some out. Counted here are approximately 43,000 clones, roughly three quarters occurring once; the ten biggest clones make up roughly 0.42%. Sequencing was performed on PBMCs. These receptors were collected from a human donor with T large granular lymphocyte leukemia. Some clones in this sample may be carry-over from other donors' samples.

The rearrangement links TRBV11-2 to TRBJ2-3, with 10 bases matching TRBD2. V lost 3 bases, J lost 5 bases, and 8 bases stayed unmatched. CDR3 length: 16 residues. Germline V gives CDR1 SGHAT, CDR2 FQNNGV. The CDR3 region is CASSFGAGGPGDTQYF. Written as DNA, the CDR3 is TGTGCCAGCAGCTTCGGAGCGGGGGGGCCTGGAGATACGCAGTATTTT.

This rearrangement joins TRBV20-1 to TRBJ2-5; D might be TRBD2 (6 bases). Germline-derived CDR1 and CDR2 are DFQATT and SNEGSKA (reference sequence). V was shortened by 3 bases and J by 13 bases, with 15 bases between the two germline ends. There are 11 residues in the CDR3. The chain's CDR3 is CSARLGTSVYF. CDR3 in DNA: TGCAGTGCTAGGCTCGGGACTTCGGTGTACTTC.

The sample holds one count of this clone. The V gene is TRBV5-1, the J gene TRBJ1-1; D is unclear. V lost 1 base to trimming and J lost 6 bases, with 16 bases between them. The CDR3 length is 15 residues. CDR1 and CDR2 from the germline V gene are SGHRS and YFSETQ. The CDR3 DNA reads TGCGCCAGCAGCTTGAAGGGTAATGAGATATCTGAAGCTTTCTTT. Protein: CASSLKGNEISEAFF.

The chain recombines TRBV6-5 with TRBJ2-1, with D possibly matching TRBD1 (5 bases). V lost 6 bases and J 1 base, leaving 7 bases between the germline ends. The germline gives CDR1 MNHEY, CDR2 SVGAGI. The CDR3 has 13 residues. This CDR3 is CASRSGSYNEQFF. In DNA, the CDR3 is TGTGCCAGCAGGTCAGGGTCCTACAATGAGCAGTTCTTC.

This clone was observed a handful of times. The chain links TRBV7-9 to TRBJ1-1, with no clear D. Between the trimmed V and J ends, which lost 5 bases and 3 bases, there was a span of 7 bases. The germline V gene encodes CDR1 SEHNR and CDR2 FQNEAQ (reference sequence). The CDR3 is 12 amino acids. The CDR3 reads CASSIHHTEAFF. For the CDR3, the DNA is TGTGCCAGCAGCATCCATCACACTGAAGCTTTCTTT. Full variable domain (missing parts from reference TRBV7-9 and TRBJ1-1): DTGVSQNPRHKITKRGQNVTFRCDPISEHNRLYWYRQTLGQGPEFLTYFQNEAQLEKSRLLSDRFSAERPKGSFSTLEIQRTEQGDSAMYLCASSIHHTEAFFGQGTRLTVV.

This sequence joins TRBV7-9 and TRBJ2-7, with D possibly being TRBD1 or TRBD2 (5 bases each). This CDR3 is built from 14 residues. The V gene's germline CDR1 is SEHNR and CDR2 FQNEAQ (reference sequence). V lost 5 bases and J lost 3, with 14 bases in between. This CDR3 is CASSRDVKGYEQYF. CDR3 bases: TGTGCCAGCAGCCGGGACGTCAAAGGCTACGAGCAGTACTTC.

The CDR3 DNA reads as TGTGCCAGCAGTGCCCCGAATAGCGGGGGGCCCCGTTCGAGGGATGAGCAGTTCTTC. Translation: CASSAPNSGGPRSRDEQFF. The chain is built from TRBV9 and TRBJ2-1; 10 positions match TRBD2. The CDR3 has 19 residues. Unmatched junction bases numbered 22, after V lost 5 bases and J lost 8 bases. Germline CDR1 reads SGDLS; CDR2 reads YYNGEE. The full variable domain, with the rest looked up from reference TRBV9 and TRBJ2-1, is DSGVTQTPKHLITATGQRVTLRCSPRSGDLSVYWYQQSLDQGLQFLIQYYNGEERAKGNILERFSAQQFPDLHSELNLSSLELGDSALYFCASSAPNSGGPRSRDEQFFGPGTRLTVL.

The CDR3 DNA follows: TGTGCCAGCAGTTTCAGGGGCAGGGGCACCGGGGAGCTGTTTTTT. Protein sequence: CASSFRGRGTGELFF. This chain connects TRBV28 to TRBJ2-2, with D tentatively TRBD1 (6 bases). The CDR3 has 15 amino acids. Germline CDR1 and CDR2: MDHEN and SYDVKM. Trimming cost V 3 bases and J 4 bases, with 12 bases left between them.

The CDR3 loop reads CASSIWGLSVGTDTQYF. The CDR3 coding sequence is TGTGCCAGTAGTATATGGGGGTTGTCGGTGGGCACAGATACGCAGTATTTT. The genes are TRBV19 and TRBJ2-3; either TRBD1 or TRBD2 may fit D (5 bases each). V lost 2 bases and J 1 base, leaving 16 bases between the germline ends. Germline V CDR1 and CDR2: LNHDA, SQIVND (reference sequence). CDR3 length equals 17 residues. The full variable domain, its missing parts supplied by reference TRBV19 and TRBJ2-3, is DGGITQSPKYLFRKEGQNVTLSCEQNLNHDAMYWYRQDPGQGLRLIYYSQIVNDFQKGDIAEGYSVSREKKESFPLTVTSAQKNPTAFYLCASSIWGLSVGTDTQYFGPGTRLTVL.